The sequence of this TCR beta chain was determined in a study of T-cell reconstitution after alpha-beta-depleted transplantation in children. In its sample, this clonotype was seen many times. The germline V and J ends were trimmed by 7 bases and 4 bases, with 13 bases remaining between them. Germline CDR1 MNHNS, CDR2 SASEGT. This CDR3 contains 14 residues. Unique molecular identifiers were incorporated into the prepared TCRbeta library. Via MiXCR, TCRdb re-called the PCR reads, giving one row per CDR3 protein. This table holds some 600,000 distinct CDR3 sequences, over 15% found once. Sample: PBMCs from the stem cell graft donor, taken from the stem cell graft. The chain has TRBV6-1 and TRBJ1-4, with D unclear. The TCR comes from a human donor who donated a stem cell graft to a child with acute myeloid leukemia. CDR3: CASTKDGSNEKLFF. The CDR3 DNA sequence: TGTGCCAGCACCAAGGACGGAAGTAATGAAAAACTGTTTTTT.